The T cell receptor (beta chain) described here comes from a study of T cell responses to AZD1222 COVID-19 vaccine. General study points: Repertoires in all cases were sampled only once the peak T cell response had passed. Donors skewed white British and female; clonal diversity was possibly underestimated. Increases in Spike-specific TCR breadth and depth were seen after two AZD1222 doses.

The V gene lost 2 bases and the J gene lost 6 bases, with 13 bases spanning the gap. The CDR3 has 14 amino acids. Per germline, CDR1 SGHTA and CDR2 FQGNSA. About this clone: Antigen specificity is unknown.

The data were produced by immunoSEQ multiplex PCR, yet TCRdb's version contains in-frame clones alone and is incomplete. The data show 110,000 to 150,000 clones, almost 90% seen once. The chain uses TRBV7-2 and TRBJ1-2, with no clear D. The material was peripheral blood, obtained on day 0 of AZD1222 vaccination. This receptor was identified in an adult in good health. CDR3 in amino acids: CASSLPQLADGYTF. The CDR3 DNA reads TGTGCCAGCAGCTTACCCCAATTAGCCGATGGCTACACCTTC.